The T cell receptor (delta chain) under discussion was sequenced for a study of Vδ1+ human thymocytes. Study-wide points: Unlike peripheral blood Vdelta1+ controls, thymic delta-chain sequences included around 21% Vdelta2 and few Vdelta3. TRG sequences recurred across donors, whereas TRD sequences stayed essentially private. Highly polyclonal TRG and TRD repertoires with Gaussian CDR3 length distributions appeared in thymus. Bulk data may be misread because of unexpected Vdelta2 sequences.

J was trimmed by 2 bases and V by 3 bases; bases with no gene match: 7. The CDR3 has 16 amino acids. Germline CDR1 TSWWSYY, CDR2 QGS. RNA was extracted from the cells and then reverse transcribed. Pooled V-gene forward primers with one constant-region reverse primer generated the CDR3 amplicons by multiplex PCR. TCRdb reanalysed the multiplex PCR reads with CATT. The sample has 50,000 to 60,000 delta-chain clones; over 12% are singletons. This clone was detected a few times. Its specificity is unknown. J is TRDJ1 and V is TRDV1, with TRDD3 matching over 9 bases. The source is a girl under three years old who had congenital heart surgery. Material: Vdelta1+ gamma-delta thymocytes from the thymus. Subset of the sample: FACS-sorted CD3+ TCRalphabeta- TCRVdelta1+ TCRVdelta2- thymocytes. The CDR3 reads CALGDFPWGITDKLIF. The DNA of the CDR3 is TGTGCTCTTGGGGATTTCCCTTGGGGGATAACCGATAAACTCATCTTT.